These 2 T cell receptor beta chains were all obtained from the same sample, sequenced in a study of blood T cell repertoires in COVID-19. Sequencing used immunoSEQ multiplex PCR; TCRdb keeps in-frame clones, though not all of them. The table has some 300,000 clones, 88% seen once. Sequenced material: peripheral blood. Source of these receptors: a woman aged 30 to 39 who had recovered from COVID-19.

This sequence joins TRBV28 and TRBJ1-6; D ambiguous. CDR3 size: 17 residues. Looked up from germline, CDR1 is MDHEN and CDR2 is SYDVKM. The V end was cut by 5 bases, the J end by 5 bases, with 19 bases between. DNA of the CDR3: TGTGCCAGCAGTCCGAACCCGGGAATCCCCAATAATTCACCCCTCCACTTT. This encodes CASSPNPGIPNNSPLHF.

This chain links TRBV5-1 with TRBJ2-7; 8 bases match TRBD1. This CDR3 comprises 14 residues. Germline CDR1 is SGHRS and CDR2 is YFSETQ. After removal of 4 bases from V and 6 bases from J, the junction contained 9 bases not matched to a gene. CDR3 bases: TGCGCCAGCAGCCCCACAGGGGGGCCGGGCGAGCAGTACTTC. It encodes CASSPTGGPGEQYF.